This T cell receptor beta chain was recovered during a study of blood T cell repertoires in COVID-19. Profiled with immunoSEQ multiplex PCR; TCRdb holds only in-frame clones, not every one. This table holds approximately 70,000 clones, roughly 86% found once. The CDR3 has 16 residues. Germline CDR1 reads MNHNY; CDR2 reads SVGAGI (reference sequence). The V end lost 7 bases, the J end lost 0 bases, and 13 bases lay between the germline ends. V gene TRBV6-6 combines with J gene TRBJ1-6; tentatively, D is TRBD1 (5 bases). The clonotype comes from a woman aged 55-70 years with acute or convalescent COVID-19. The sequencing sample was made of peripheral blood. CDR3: CASISGGGSYNSPLHF. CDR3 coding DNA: TGTGCCAGCATTTCGGGCGGGGGCTCCTATAATTCACCCCTCCACTTT.